The next 30 T cell receptor beta chains were all read from a single sample in a study of OX40 agonist ivuxolimab in advanced cancers. The repertoire was sequenced with immunoSEQ multiplex PCR; TCRdb's copy has only in-frame clones and lacks some. This sample yields roughly 43,000 clones, of which roughly 91% are seen a single time; roughly 5.2% belongs to the top ten. The sample here was CD4+ or CD8+ T cells sorted from blood, taken in a trial of the OX40 agonist ivuxolimab. These receptors were obtained from an adult with an advanced solid tumor such as melanoma, head and neck, liver or kidney cancer.

The chain joins TRBV4-3 to TRBJ1-5, with D uncertain. The V and J ends lost 0 bases and 1 base respectively, with 10 bases between them. The length of the CDR3 is 16 residues. Germline V lookup: CDR1 LGHNA, CDR2 YSLEER. The CDR3 sequence: CASSQDLGNSNQPQHF. The CDR3 DNA sequence: TGCGCCAGCAGCCAAGATTTAGGGAACAGCAATCAGCCCCAGCATTTT.

The chain employs TRBV30 and TRBJ2-7; D might be TRBD1 (7 bases). CDR1 GTSNPN and CDR2 SVGIG come from the germline V gene (reference sequence). This CDR3 comprises 12 residues. V was trimmed by 5 bases and J by 6 bases, leaving 14 bases between them. The CDR3 is CAWDREVGEQYF. The CDR3 region has the DNA TGTGCCTGGGACAGGGAGGTAGGCGAGCAGTACTTC. Full variable domain (rest looked up from reference TRBV30 and TRBJ2-7): SQTIHQWPATLVQPVGSPLSLECTVEGTSNPNLYWYRQAAGRGLQLLFYSVGIGQISSEVPQNLSASRPQDRQFILSSKKLLLSDSGFYLCAWDREVGEQYFGPGTRLTVT.

This clone was counted once. The rearrangement links TRBV28 to TRBJ2-2; tentative D call: TRBD2 (5 bases). The CDR3 covers 14 residues. Per germline, CDR1 MDHEN and CDR2 SYDVKM. Trimming removed 7 bases at V and 1 base at J, with 10 bases between. CDR3: CASIKRRNTGELFF. As DNA, the CDR3 is TGTGCCAGCATCAAGCGGAGGAACACCGGGGAGCTGTTTTTT.

This chain links TRBV27 with TRBJ2-1; TRBD2 matches 8 bases. Per the germline V gene, CDR1 is MNHEY and CDR2 is SMNVEV (reference sequence). With 3 bases clipped from V and 6 bases from J, the junction kept 10 bases outside the gene matches. This CDR3 has 16 amino acids. The CDR3 is CASSLHGLAASNEQFF. The CDR3 DNA follows: TGTGCCAGCAGTTTGCACGGACTAGCCGCAAGCAATGAGCAGTTCTTC.

The gene calls are TRBV7-9 and TRBJ1-1; 9 nucleotides agree with TRBD1. The junction had 3 bases not matched to a gene; V was cut back by 5 bases and J by 5 bases. The germline V gene encodes CDR1 SEHNR and CDR2 FQNEAQ (reference sequence). The CDR3 sequence is 13 residues long. Written as DNA, the CDR3 is TGTGCCAGCAGCCCGACAGGGGGGACTGAAGCTTTCTTT. Encoded protein: CASSPTGGTEAFF.

The chain is built from TRBV9 and TRBJ1-1; TRBD1 aligns across 10 bases. Unmatched junction bases numbered 15, after V lost 3 bases and J lost 4 bases. This CDR3 contains 18 residues. CDR1 and CDR2 (germline): SGDLS, YYNGEE. This CDR3 reads CASSAGWAGQGIFTEAFF. The CDR3 nucleotides are TGTGCCAGCAGCGCCGGCTGGGCGGGACAGGGGATATTCACTGAAGCTTTCTTT.

The genes are TRBV27 and TRBJ1-1; TRBD1 agrees at 12 bases. After removal of 6 bases from V and 7 bases from J, the junction contained 6 bases not matched to a gene. This CDR3 has 14 amino acids. The V gene's germline CDR1 is MNHEY and CDR2 SMNVEV (reference sequence). For the CDR3, the DNA is TGTGCCAGCAGGGCCGGGACAGGGGGCTTTGAAGCTTTCTTT. This codes for CASRAGTGGFEAFF.

This rearrangement joins TRBV11-1 to TRBJ2-2; D uncertain. The germline V gene has CDR1 SGHAT and CDR2 FQDESV (reference sequence). CDR3 length: 11 residues. Trimming removed 5 bases from V and 5 bases from J, with 3 bases in between. The CDR3 reads CASSITGELFF. The CDR3 nucleotides are TGTGCCAGCAGCATTACCGGGGAGCTGTTTTTT.

V usage is TRBV30 and J usage is TRBJ2-1; D call uncertain. Per the germline V gene, CDR1 is GTSNPN and CDR2 is SVGIG (reference sequence). The length of the CDR3 is 11 residues. V was cut by 8 bases and J by 0 bases, with 5 bases left in between. This CDR3 reads CAGSSYNEQFF. DNA for the CDR3: TGTGCCGGAAGCTCCTACAATGAGCAGTTCTTC.

CDR3 bases: TGTGCCAGCAGTTTAGGAGGGTTGATTGGCTACACCTTC. Translating it yields CASSLGGLIGYTF. The J gene is TRBJ1-2, the V gene TRBV28, with unresolved D. V gave up 2 bases and J gave up 7 bases, with 11 bases separating them. The CDR3 is 13 amino acids. CDR1 is MDHEN and CDR2 is SYDVKM in the germline V gene.

V and J are TRBV10-1 and TRBJ2-1, with a weak D call TRBD1 (5 bases). Germline values: CDR1 WNHNN, CDR2 SYGVQD (reference sequence). The V gene lost 0 bases and the J gene lost 4 bases, with 10 bases spanning the gap. The CDR3 runs to 15 residues. The DNA for the CDR3 is TGCGCCAGCAGTGAGTCGATTCCAGGGTACAATGAGCAGTTCTTC. Translating it yields CASSESIPGYNEQFF.

This sequence joins TRBV28 and TRBJ2-3; no firm D call. CDR1 is MDHEN, CDR2 SYDVKM, per germline. The CDR3 covers 13 residues. V was cut by 6 bases and J by 4 bases, with 11 bases left in between. The DNA for the CDR3 is TGTGCCAGCAGCCCCTTACATCCAGATACGCAGTATTTT. It encodes CASSPLHPDTQYF.

CDR3 amino acids: CASSLGGNTIYF. The CDR3 DNA reads as TGTGCCAGCAGCTTAGGGGGAAACACCATATATTTT. The chain carries TRBV13 and TRBJ1-3; no clear D gene. The CDR3 sequence is 12 residues long. Germline values: CDR1 PRHDT, CDR2 FYEKMQ (reference sequence). V was shortened by 0 bases and J by 4 bases, with 1 base between the two germline ends.

The gene calls are TRBV2 and TRBJ2-2; D is ambiguous. V lost 8 bases and J 5 bases, leaving 36 bases between the germline ends. This CDR3 comprises 21 residues. CDR1 and CDR2 from the germline V gene are SNHLY and FYNNEI. The CDR3 sequence: CASYPLGEGTTDAGRTGELFF. DNA for the CDR3: TGTGCCAGCTACCCCCTCGGTGAAGGTACGACCGACGCTGGCCGTACCGGGGAGCTGTTTTTT.

The genes are TRBV4-3 and TRBJ1-5; possible D gene TRBD1, 5 bases. V was pared by 0 bases and J by 7 bases, with 10 bases between. Germline CDR1 reads LGHNA; CDR2 reads YSLEER. The CDR3 has 14 residues. The CDR3 nucleotides read TGCGCCAGCAGCCAAGATAGAGGGGACCAGCCCCAGCATTTT. Its protein is CASSQDRGDQPQHF.

This clone was found once. This rearrangement joins TRBV19 to TRBJ2-2, with D hard to call. The CDR3 is 14 residues long. V was clipped by 1 base and J by 7 bases, with 10 bases between them. Germline V CDR1 and CDR2: LNHDA, SQIVND (reference sequence). The CDR3 DNA reads TGTGCCAGTAGTATAGTTTCGTATTTCGGGGAGCTGTTTTTT. It codes for CASSIVSYFGELFF. The variable domain in full, with the rest retrieved from reference TRBV19 and TRBJ2-2, is DGGITQSPKYLFRKEGQNVTLSCEQNLNHDAMYWYRQDPGQGLRLIYYSQIVNDFQKGDIAEGYSVSREKKESFPLTVTSAQKNPTAFYLCASSIVSYFGELFFGEGSRLTVL.

The chain joins TRBV7-6 to TRBJ2-7; 7 nucleotides line up with TRBD1. CDR1 SGHVS and CDR2 FNYEAQ come from the germline V gene. V gave up 6 bases and J gave up 5 bases; unmatched junction bases: 7. The CDR3 has 13 amino acids. This CDR3 reads CASSRQGMHEQYF. CDR3 bases: TGTGCCAGCAGTAGACAGGGAATGCACGAGCAGTACTTC.

The chain uses TRBV7-2 and TRBJ2-1, with TRBD2 identical over 8 bases. CDR1 and CDR2 from the germline V gene are SGHTA and FQGNSA. The V and J ends lost 1 base and 4 bases, in that order; junction bases with no gene match: 6. The CDR3 is 16 amino acids. The CDR3 sequence is CASSLVSGGSYNEQFF. In DNA form, the CDR3 reads TGTGCCAGCAGCTTAGTGTCGGGAGGGTCATACAATGAGCAGTTCTTC.

The rearrangement joins TRBV19 to TRBJ1-2; TRBD1 matches at 9 bases. The ends lost 6 bases at V and 6 bases at J; junction bases unmatched: 8. From germline, CDR1 is LNHDA and CDR2 SQIVND (reference sequence). This CDR3 spans 14 amino acids. The CDR3 DNA reads TGTGCCAGTAGCCCAACCGGGACAGGGAATGGCTACACCTTC. Protein product: CASSPTGTGNGYTF.

The rearrangement joins TRBV6-6 to TRBJ1-1; the D gene is possibly TRBD1 (6 bases). There are 14 residues in the CDR3. V was cut by 2 bases and J by 5 bases, with 12 bases left in between. From germline, CDR1 is MNHNY and CDR2 SVGAGI (reference sequence). The CDR3 protein is CASSYGQGWTEAFF. The CDR3 coding sequence is TGTGCCAGCAGTTACGGGCAGGGGTGGACTGAAGCTTTCTTT.

The J gene is TRBJ2-3, the V gene TRBV27, with 10 bases identical to TRBD2. Per the germline V gene, CDR1 is MNHEY and CDR2 is SMNVEV (reference sequence). J was trimmed by 1 base and V by 7 bases; bases with no gene match: 14. The CDR3 is 18 amino acids. The CDR3 coding sequence is TGTGCCAGCACCCTTACTAGCGGGGAGGGCTTCGGCACAGATACGCAGTATTTT. Its translation: CASTLTSGEGFGTDTQYF.

The CDR3 protein is CASSRLEALPNTGELFF. CDR3 in DNA: TGTGCCAGCTCCCGATTGGAGGCCCTTCCCAACACCGGGGAGCTGTTTTTT. The chain couples TRBV18 to TRBJ2-2; D might be TRBD2 (5 bases). V lost 6 bases and J lost 2, with 19 bases in between. This CDR3 region has 17 residues. The germline V gene encodes CDR1 KGHSH and CDR2 LQKENI.

The chain recombines TRBV19 with TRBJ1-1, with D uncertain. Germline V lookup: CDR1 LNHDA, CDR2 SQIVND (reference sequence). The CDR3 runs 14 residues. The V and J ends lost 3 bases and 5 bases respectively, with 13 bases between them. The DNA for the CDR3 is TGTGCCAGTAGTATTGCGTTTCCGGGAACTGAAGCTTTCTTT. Its protein product is CASSIAFPGTEAFF.

The gene calls are TRBV9 and TRBJ2-1; either TRBD1 or TRBD2 may supply D (5 bases each). V lost 1 base and J 9 bases, leaving 20 bases between the germline ends. Germline assignment: CDR1 SGDLS and CDR2 YYNGEE. CDR3 length: 16 residues. The CDR3 DNA sequence: TGTGCCAGCAGCGTATCGGGGCCCAGCCCCCAAATTGAGCAGTTCTTC. This codes for CASSVSGPSPQIEQFF.

The chain joins TRBV27 to TRBJ2-4; either TRBD1 or TRBD2 may fit D (7 bases each). Deletions cut 7 bases from V and 0 bases from J, with 19 bases between. The CDR3 loop spans 17 amino acids. Germline lookup yields CDR1 MNHEY and CDR2 SMNVEV (reference sequence). The CDR3 loop reads CASNPSGDSLAKNIQYF. The CDR3, as DNA: TGTGCCAGCAACCCCAGCGGGGACAGCTTAGCCAAAAACATTCAGTACTTC.

V gene TRBV11-3 combines with J gene TRBJ2-1; 9 nucleotides line up with TRBD2. In germline, CDR1 is SGHNT, CDR2 YENEEA. V was clipped by 6 bases and J by 7 bases; unmatched bases: 7. The CDR3 is 14 amino acids. In DNA form, the CDR3 reads TGTGCCAGCAGTTGGGCGGGGGGGTCTAATGAGCAGTTCTTC. Its translation is CASSWAGGSNEQFF.

The chain employs TRBV28 and TRBJ2-1; D gene uncertain. V was shortened by 6 bases and J by 5 bases, with 5 bases between the two germline ends. This CDR3 contains 11 residues. The germline gives CDR1 MDHEN, CDR2 SYDVKM. CDR3 amino acids: CASSYNNEQFF. The CDR3 coding sequence is TGTGCCAGCAGCTACAACAATGAGCAGTTCTTC.

This clone was seen once. The chain uses TRBV11-3 and TRBJ2-1, with 7 bases lining up with TRBD2. This CDR3 is built from 17 residues. From germline, CDR1 is SGHNT and CDR2 YENEEA. V lost 0 bases to trimming and J lost 8 bases; unmatched junction nucleotides: 13. The CDR3 nucleotides read TGTGCCAGCAGCTTAGATCCCCAGCGGGAAGGTGGGGATGAGCAGTTCTTC. It encodes CASSLDPQREGGDEQFF.

The chain joins TRBV6-5 to TRBJ2-7; TRBD1 might be the D (5 bases). Germline V gene data show CDR1 as MNHEY and CDR2 as SVGAGI. Between the trimmed V and J ends, which lost 0 bases and 7 bases, there was a span of 10 bases. The CDR3 contains 13 residues. CDR3 nucleotide sequence: TGTGCCAGCAGTTACTCTGCAGGGTTGGAGCAGTACTTC. Protein sequence: CASSYSAGLEQYF.

The chain has TRBV29-1 and TRBJ1-2, with 9 bases lining up with TRBD1. The CDR3 covers 13 residues. V was clipped by 5 bases and J by 8 bases; unmatched bases: 9. The germline CDR1 and CDR2 sequences are SQVTM and ANQGSEA. The CDR3 DNA follows: TGCAGCGTTCGACAGGGGGGCCTGTGGGGCTACACCTTC. Translation gives CSVRQGGLWGYTF.